This note documents a single T cell receptor beta chain sequence. Its antigen is as yet unknown. CDR3 length: 15 amino acids. CDR1 and CDR2 (germline): MDHEN, SYDVKM. The ends were cut back, 6 bases at V and 2 bases at J, with 17 bases in the middle. The data derive from a study of graft-versus-host responses after intestinal transplantation. TCRdb's copy holds only in-frame clones and misses some; the assay was immunoSEQ multiplex PCR. The repertoire holds about 100,000 clones, with approximately 90% as singletons. This chain joins TRBV28 and TRBJ2-7, with no clear D. The sequencing here drew on unstimulated CD4+ T cells sorted from spleen or lymph node cells, taken before transplant. The TCR comes from a human donor who was the organ donor for an intestinal transplant. The CDR3 is CASSQPSGQAYEQYF. As DNA, the CDR3 is TGTGCCAGCAGCCAACCATCGGGCCAAGCCTACGAGCAGTACTTC.